In this sample, the clone carrying this T cell receptor (beta chain) turned up a few times. The gene names given are mouse names. The read halts 4 residues ahead of the CDR3 end, with the missing end drawn from the germline J gene. CDR3 length: 17 amino acids. The V gene end was trimmed by 1 base and the J gene end by 0 bases; junction bases not matched to a gene: 3. Germline CDR1 and CDR2: GKSSPN and SITVG. Sorting relied on CD4, CD8alpha, NKG2D, NKG2ACE and other markers applied to pooled cutaneous lymph node cells. The record originates from a study of CD8+ T cells in alopecia areata. Following extraction, RNA underwent reverse transcription to cDNA, which served as the sequencing template. Repertoires were generated with immunoSEQ multiplex PCR, while TCRdb's copy carries only in-frame clones and drops some. The sample lists 270,000 or so clones, none appearing once, the ten largest making up more than 0.95%.

V and J are TRBV31 and TRBJ2-1; 13 bases are a match to TRBD2. Sequencing input: CD4+ T cells sorted from a lymph node. The receptor was isolated from a C3H/HeJ mouse with alopecia areata. Strain MHC haplotype: H2-k. This CDR3 reads CAWSPGLGGNNYAEQFF. The sequenced part of the CDR3 DNA is TGTGCCTGGAGTCCGGGACTGGGGGGGAATAACTATGCT.